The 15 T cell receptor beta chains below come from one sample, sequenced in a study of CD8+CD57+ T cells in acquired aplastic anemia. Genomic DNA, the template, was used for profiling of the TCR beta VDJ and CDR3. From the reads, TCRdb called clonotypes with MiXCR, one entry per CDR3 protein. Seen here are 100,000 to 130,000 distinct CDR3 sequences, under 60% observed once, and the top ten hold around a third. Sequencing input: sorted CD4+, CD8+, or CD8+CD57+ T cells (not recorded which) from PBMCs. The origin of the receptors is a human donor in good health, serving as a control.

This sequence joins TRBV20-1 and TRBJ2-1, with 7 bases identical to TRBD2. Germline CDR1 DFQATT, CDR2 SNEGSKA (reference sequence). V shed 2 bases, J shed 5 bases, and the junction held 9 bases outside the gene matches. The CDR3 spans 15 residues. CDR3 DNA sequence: TGCAGTGCTAGAAAAGCGGGACTTCCAAACAATGAGCAGTTCTTC. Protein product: CSARKAGLPNNEQFF.

CDR3 DNA: TGTGCCAGCACCCCGAGGAGGGTCGTTGGGGATGGCTACACCTTC. Translating it yields CASTPRRVVGDGYTF. V gene TRBV2 combines with J gene TRBJ1-2; D is uncertain. V lost 7 bases, J lost 6 bases, and 21 bases lay in between. Germline loops: CDR1 SNHLY, CDR2 FYNNEI. The CDR3 is 15 residues long.

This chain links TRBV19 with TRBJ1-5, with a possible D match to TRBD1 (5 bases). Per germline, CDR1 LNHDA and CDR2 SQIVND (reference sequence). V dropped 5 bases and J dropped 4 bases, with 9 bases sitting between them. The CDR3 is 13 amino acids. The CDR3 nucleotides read TGTGCCAGTAGTTGGGACCGTAATCAGCCCCAGCATTTT. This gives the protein CASSWDRNQPQHF.

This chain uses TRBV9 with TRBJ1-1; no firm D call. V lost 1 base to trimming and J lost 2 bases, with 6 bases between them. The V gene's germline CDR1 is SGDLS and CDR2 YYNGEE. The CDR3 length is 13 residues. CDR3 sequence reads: CASSVRDNTEAFF. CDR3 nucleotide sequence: TGTGCCAGCAGCGTACGTGATAACACTGAAGCTTTCTTT.

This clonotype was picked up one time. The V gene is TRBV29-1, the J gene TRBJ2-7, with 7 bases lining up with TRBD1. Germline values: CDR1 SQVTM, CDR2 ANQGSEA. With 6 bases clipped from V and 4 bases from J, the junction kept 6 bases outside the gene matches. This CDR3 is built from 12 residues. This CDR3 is CSVGQEKYEQYF. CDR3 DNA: TGCAGCGTCGGACAGGAGAAATACGAGCAGTACTTC.

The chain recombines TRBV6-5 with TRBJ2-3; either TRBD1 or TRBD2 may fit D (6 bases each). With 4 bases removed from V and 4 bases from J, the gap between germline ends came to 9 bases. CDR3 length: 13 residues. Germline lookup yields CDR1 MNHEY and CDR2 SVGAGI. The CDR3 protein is CASSLGGPDTQYF. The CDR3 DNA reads TGTGCCAGCAGTTTAGGGGGGCCAGATACGCAGTATTTT.

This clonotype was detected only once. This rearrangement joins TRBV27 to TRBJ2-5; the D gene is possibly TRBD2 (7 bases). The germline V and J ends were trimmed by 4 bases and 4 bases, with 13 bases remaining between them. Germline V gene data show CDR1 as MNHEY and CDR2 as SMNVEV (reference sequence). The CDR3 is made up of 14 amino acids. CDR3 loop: CASSWGGGGETQYF. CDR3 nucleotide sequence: TGTGCCAGCAGTTGGGGGGGCGGTGGAGAGACCCAGTACTTC.

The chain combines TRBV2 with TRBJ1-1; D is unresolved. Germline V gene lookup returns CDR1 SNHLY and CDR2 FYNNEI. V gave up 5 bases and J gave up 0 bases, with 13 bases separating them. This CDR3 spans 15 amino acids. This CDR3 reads CASSLLLSLNTEAFF. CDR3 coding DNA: TGTGCCAGCAGTTTACTTTTATCCCTGAACACTGAAGCTTTCTTT.

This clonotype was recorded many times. The DNA for the CDR3 is TGTGCCAGCAGCTTAGAAGGGAGCACCATATATTTT. It yields the protein CASSLEGSTIYF. The rearrangement joins TRBV7-8 to TRBJ1-3; D unclear. Germline V gene lookup returns CDR1 SGHVS and CDR2 FQNEAQ. CDR3 size: 12 residues. The V and J ends lost 1 base and 9 bases respectively, with 7 bases between them.

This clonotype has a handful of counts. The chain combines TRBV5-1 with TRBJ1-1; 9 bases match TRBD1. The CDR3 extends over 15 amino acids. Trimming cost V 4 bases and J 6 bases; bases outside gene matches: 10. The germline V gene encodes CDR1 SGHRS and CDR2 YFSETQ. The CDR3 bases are TGCGCCAGCAGCACTTCACAGGGGGCTAACGCTGAAGCTTTCTTT. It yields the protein CASSTSQGANAEAFF.

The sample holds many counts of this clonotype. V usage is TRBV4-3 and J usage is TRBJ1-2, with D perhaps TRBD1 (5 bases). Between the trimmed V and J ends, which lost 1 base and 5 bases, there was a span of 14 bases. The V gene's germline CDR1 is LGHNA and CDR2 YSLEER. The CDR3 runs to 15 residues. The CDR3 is CASSQARDRWYGYTF. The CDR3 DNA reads TGCGCCAGCAGCCAAGCCAGGGACCGTTGGTATGGCTACACCTTC.

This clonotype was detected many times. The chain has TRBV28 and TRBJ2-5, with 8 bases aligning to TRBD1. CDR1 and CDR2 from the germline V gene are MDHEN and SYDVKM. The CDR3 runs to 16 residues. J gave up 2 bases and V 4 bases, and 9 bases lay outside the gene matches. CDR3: CASSSATGDLQETQYF. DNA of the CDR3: TGTGCCAGCAGTTCCGCGACAGGGGACCTTCAAGAGACCCAGTACTTC.

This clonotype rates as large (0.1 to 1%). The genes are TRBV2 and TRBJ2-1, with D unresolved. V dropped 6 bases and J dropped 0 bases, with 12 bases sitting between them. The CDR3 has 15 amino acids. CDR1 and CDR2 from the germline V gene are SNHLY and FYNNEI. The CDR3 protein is CASSDGLNSYNEQFF. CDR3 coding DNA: TGTGCCAGCAGCGACGGCTTAAACTCCTACAATGAGCAGTTCTTC. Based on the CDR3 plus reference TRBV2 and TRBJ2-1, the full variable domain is EPEVTQTPSHQVTQMGQEVILRCVPISNHLYFYWYRQILGQKVEFLVSFYNNEISEKSEIFDDQFSVERPDGSNFTLKIRSTKLEDSAMYFCASSDGLNSYNEQFFGPGTRLTVL.

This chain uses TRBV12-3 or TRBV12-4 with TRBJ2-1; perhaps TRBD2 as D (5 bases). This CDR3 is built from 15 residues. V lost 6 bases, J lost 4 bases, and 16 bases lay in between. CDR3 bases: TGTGCCAGCAGCCCGCCCGGGGAGCTATACAATGAGCAGTTCTTC. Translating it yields CASSPPGELYNEQFF.

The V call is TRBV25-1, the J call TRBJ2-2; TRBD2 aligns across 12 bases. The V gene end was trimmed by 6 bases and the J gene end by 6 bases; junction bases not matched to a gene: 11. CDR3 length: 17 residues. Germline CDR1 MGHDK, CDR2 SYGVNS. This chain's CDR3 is CASSTPSGGASPGELFF. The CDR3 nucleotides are TGTGCCAGCAGCACCCCTAGCGGGGGGGCCAGTCCCGGGGAGCTGTTTTTT.